This T cell receptor (beta chain) is drawn from a study of vaccination effects on CD4 cells after COVID-19. Study information: BNT162b2 vaccine or mRNA-1273 vaccine was given to participants in two doses. General study results and limits: Researchers report that only 1 of 255 vaccine-induced clones in healthy vaccinees cross-reacted with common cold coronaviruses. Pronounced clonal contraction occurred in clones induced by infection and by vaccine late after vaccination.

Measured with immunoSEQ multiplex PCR; TCRdb has only the in-frame clones, and not every one. The data hold about 48,000 clones, with approximately 75% observed a single time. V lost 10 bases and J 6 bases, leaving 15 bases between the germline ends. The CDR3 sequence is 13 residues long. CDR1 WNHNN and CDR2 SYGVQD come from the germline V gene (reference sequence). After expansion with viral peptide pools in the ViraFEST assay, antigen-specific CD4+ T cells were sequenced. Upon completion of about ten days in culture, CD4+ T cells were isolated. Recipients of the vaccine had no prior SARS-CoV-2 infection and negative nucleocapsid antibodies. In regard to this clone: What it binds is not known.

The chain is built from TRBV10-1 and TRBJ1-4; D possibly corresponds to TRBD1 (6 bases). Material: CD4+ T cells from PBMCs cultured with HCoV-OC43 spike peptides, obtained before COVID-19 vaccination. Subset here: HCoV-OC43 spike overlapping peptide pool stimulation. The TCR was taken from a human donor who received a COVID-19 vaccine. CDR3 DNA: TGCGCCACCATCTGGGGGACACATGAAAAACTGTTTTTT. It yields the protein CATIWGTHEKLFF.